Below are 3 T cell receptor beta chains sequenced from a single sample in a study of shared clonotypes between healthy human individuals. Cells designated naive CD8 were CD45RO-negative and were positively selected for CCR7, with terminally differentiated effector memory CD45RA+ cells excluded. Produced via immunoSEQ multiplex PCR; TCRdb's table is partial and in-frame only. The data contain some 2 million clones, over 85% of them singletons. Material for sequencing was naive CD8+ T cells sorted from blood. These receptors came from a man aged 18 to 30 in good health.

The chain combines TRBV28 with TRBJ2-3, with 8 positions matching TRBD2. The J segment lost 0 bases and the V segment lost 3 bases, leaving 2 bases of the junction unmatched. Germline CDR1 reads MDHEN; CDR2 reads SYDVKM. This CDR3 region has 15 residues. The CDR3 region has the DNA TGTGCCAGCAGTTTTACTAGCGGTAGCACAGATACGCAGTATTTT. It encodes CASSFTSGSTDTQYF.

The chain links TRBV27 to TRBJ1-3; D is unclear. Germline V CDR1 and CDR2: MNHEY, SMNVEV (reference sequence). The CDR3 extends over 16 amino acids. The V gene lost 3 bases and the J gene lost 0 bases, with 12 bases spanning the gap. Written as DNA, the CDR3 is TGTGCCAGCAGTTTCCTACCCTTGAGCTCTGGAAACACCATATATTTT. Translated, it gives CASSFLPLSSGNTIYF.

The chain combines TRBV29-1 with TRBJ1-4; unclear D gene. Trimming left V 1 base short and J 5 bases short, with 8 bases between. Germline CDR1 is SQVTM and CDR2 is ANQGSEA. The CDR3 runs 13 residues. The CDR3: CSVEVPLNEKLFF. Written as DNA, the CDR3 is TGCAGCGTTGAAGTGCCGCTAAATGAAAAACTGTTTTTT.